The 3 T cell receptor beta chains in this list originate from one sample, sequenced in a study of T-cell memory formation after mild COVID-19. TCRdb re-called the 5' RACE reads through MiXCR, storing one row per CDR3 protein. Among a few hundred thousand distinct CDR3 sequences, 20% to 25% were seen once, and the ten largest hold around an eighth. Sequencing used PBMCs or a T cell subset sorted from them (not recorded which). These receptors originate from an adult woman who had mild COVID-19 (a few samples of this study predate the infection). Cell type and time point are not known.

There are a few counts of this clonotype. The DNA of the CDR3 is TGTGCCAGCAGTTCGGGACAGAATCAGCCCCAGCATTTT. The encoded protein is CASSSGQNQPQHF. The chain employs TRBV12-3 or TRBV12-4 and TRBJ1-5; 7 bases line up with TRBD1. The ends lost 4 bases at V and 4 bases at J; junction bases unmatched: 1. The CDR3 loop spans 13 amino acids.

This clonotype has more than one count but fewer than ten. V gene TRBV5-1 combines with J gene TRBJ1-5; D is undetermined. V lost 0 bases, J lost 2 bases, and 9 bases lay in between. Germline values: CDR1 SGHRS, CDR2 YFSETQ. CDR3 length: 15 amino acids. The CDR3 DNA reads as TGCGCCAGCAGCTTGGGGGGTTACGGCAATCAGCCCCAGCATTTT. Protein sequence: CASSLGGYGNQPQHF.

This clonotype was recorded a few times. This chain joins TRBV12-3 or TRBV12-4 and TRBJ2-3, with TRBD2 matching 12 bases. The V gene end was trimmed by 7 bases and the J gene end by 3 bases; junction bases not matched to a gene: 8. This CDR3 spans 16 amino acids. CDR3 bases: TGTGCCAGCACCCCGCTAGCGGGAGGGAGGACAGATACGCAGTATTTT. Its translation is CASTPLAGGRTDTQYF.